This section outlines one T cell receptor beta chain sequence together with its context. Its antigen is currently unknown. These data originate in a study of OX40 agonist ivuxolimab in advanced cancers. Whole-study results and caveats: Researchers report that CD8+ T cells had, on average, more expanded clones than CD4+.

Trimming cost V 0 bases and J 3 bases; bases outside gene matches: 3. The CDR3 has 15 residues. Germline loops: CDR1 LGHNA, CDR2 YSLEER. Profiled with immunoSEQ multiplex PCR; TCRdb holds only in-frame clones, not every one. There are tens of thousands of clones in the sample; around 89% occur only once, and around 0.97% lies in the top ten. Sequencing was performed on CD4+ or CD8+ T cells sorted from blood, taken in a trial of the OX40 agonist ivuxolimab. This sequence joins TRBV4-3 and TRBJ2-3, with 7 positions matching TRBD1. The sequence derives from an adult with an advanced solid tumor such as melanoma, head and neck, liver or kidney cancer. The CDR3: CASSQDTGETDTQYF. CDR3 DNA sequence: TGCGCCAGCAGCCAAGATACAGGGGAGACAGATACGCAGTATTTT.